The source of this TCR beta chain is a study of blood T cell repertoires in COVID-19. Background on the study: Sites across the United States, Italy and Spain contributed samples from acute and convalescent COVID-19.

The protocol was immunoSEQ multiplex PCR, while the TCRdb copy is restricted to in-frame clones and leaves out a portion. Among about 180,000 clones listed, about 85% were seen once. From germline, CDR1 is MDHEN and CDR2 SYDVKM. The junction had 6 bases not matched to a gene; V was cut back by 2 bases and J by 4 bases. This CDR3 contains 16 residues. The sequence came from a woman aged 45-59 years with COVID-19, enrolled during active disease. The V gene is TRBV28, the J gene TRBJ2-1; 9 nucleotides match TRBD1. Input material: peripheral blood. CDR3 DNA: TGTGCCAGCAGTTTAAGGACAGGGGATCGGTACAATGAGCAGTTCTTC. Amino acid sequence: CASSLRTGDRYNEQFF.